The entry below describes one TCR beta chain. Its antigen is unidentified. Treatment: oral pan-JAK inhibitor, 5-10 mg twice daily. Specimens obtained from alopecia areata patients comprised lesional scalp punch biopsies and peripheral blood. The CDR3 is made up of 13 amino acids. The germline V gene has CDR1 MGHRA and CDR2 YSYEKL. V gave up 4 bases and J gave up 5 bases, with 9 bases separating them. Once RNA had been extracted, it was reverse transcribed into cDNA to act as the sequencing template. The repertoire was sequenced with immunoSEQ multiplex PCR; TCRdb's copy has only in-frame clones and lacks some. The sample lists approximately 210,000 clones, roughly 40% seen once, with approximately 2.4% in the top ten. The data stem from a study of CD8+ T cells in alopecia areata. Study results and limitations: The link between baseline CD8+ expansion and response remains uncertain with one nonresponder.

The clonotype comes from a human donor with alopecia areata. This material consisted of CD4+ T cells sorted from blood, taken around week 36, from a patient treated with tofacitinib. The rearrangement joins TRBV4-1 to TRBJ2-1, with TRBD1 as a possible D gene (6 bases). The CDR3 bases are TGCGCCAGCAGCCCCCGGGACAACAATGAGCAGTTCTTC. Protein: CASSPRDNNEQFF.